This T cell receptor beta chain was captured by sequencing in a study of Graves' ophthalmopathy and Graves' hyperthyroidism. In the study overall: Before any treatment, peripheral blood was taken at the initial diagnosis.

Transcripts of RNA were the source for amplifying TCR beta CDR3 regions. An initial RT-PCR round employing HTBI primers preceded a second-round multiplex PCR. TCRdb re-analysed the multiplex PCR reads in MiXCR, keeping a single row per CDR3 protein. The repertoire holds 650,000 to 900,000 distinct CDR3 sequences, with roughly two fifths as singletons. Trimming took 5 bases from V and 5 from J; bases not matched to a gene: 11. Germline V gene sequence: CDR1 KGHDR, CDR2 SFDVKD. The CDR3 loop spans 16 amino acids. Diagnosis used clinical symptoms, serum thyroxine, TRAb, thyroid ultrasound and orbital computed tomography.

The V and J genes are TRBV24-1 and TRBJ1-5; 7 positions agree with TRBD1. The TCR originated in an adult man with Graves' ophthalmopathy. What was sequenced was peripheral blood. The CDR3 nucleotides read TGTGCCACCAGTGCCGGGGACAGATCCCCCGATCAGCCCCAGCATTTT. It is translated as CATSAGDRSPDQPQHF.